This T cell receptor (beta chain) derives from a study of blood T cell repertoires in COVID-19. As for the study in general: Sites across the United States, Italy and Spain contributed samples from acute and convalescent COVID-19. T cells, B-cell-depleted T cells, or PBMCs supplied cDNA or gDNA.

After removal of 0 bases from V and 0 bases from J, the junction contained 2 bases not matched to a gene. The CDR3 consists of 16 residues. Germline lookup yields CDR1 SGHTS and CDR2 YDEGEE. Original processing notes: From reference gene primer amplification, estimates of nucleated cell counts were derived. Using immunoSEQ multiplex PCR, the repertoire was profiled, and TCRdb retains in-frame clones only, with some absent. That table furnishes V, J and clone size, whereas the DNA furnished D and trimming. The data contain under 65,000 clones, roughly 90% of them singletons. The specimen sequenced was peripheral blood. This chain joins TRBV5-8 and TRBJ1-4; 7 nucleotides align to TRBD1. This clonotype originated in an elderly man in a cohort sampled during active COVID-19. The CDR3 reads CASSLGQGATNEKLFF. The CDR3 nucleotides read TGTGCCAGCAGCTTGGGGCAGGGGGCAACTAATGAAAAACTGTTTTTT.